Described below is a single T cell receptor beta chain sequence and its context. This record belongs to a study of molecular identifiers for immune sequencing clone quantification. The authors gated naive CD8 T cells as CD8+CD4-CCR7+CD45RA+ for sorting. The CDR3 covers 14 residues. J lost 1 base, V lost 4 bases, and 4 bases had no gene match. The germline V gene encodes CDR1 DFQATT and CDR2 SNEGSKA (reference sequence). Preparation methods for the bulk TCR libraries were those previously described, with listed TCR primers. Using its own MiXCR run on the PCR reads, TCRdb lists one record per CDR3 protein. The sample lists about half a million distinct CDR3 sequences, around 21% occurring once.

Source material: naive CD8+ T cells from blood, with Jurkat cell RNA spiked in. Subset meaning: FACS-sorted CD8+CD4-CCR7+CD45RA+ naive T cells. The chain recombines TRBV20-1 with TRBJ1-3, with 7 bases lining up with TRBD1. The source of this sequence is a human donor in good health. Some libraries in this study had Jurkat cell RNA spiked in. This CDR3 is CSAKQGWSGNTIYF. CDR3 DNA sequence: TGCAGTGCTAAACAGGGGTGGTCTGGAAACACCATATATTTT.